This T cell receptor (beta chain) was retrieved from a study of T and B cells in COVID-19 patients. Turning to the study itself: Critical illness requiring mechanical ventilation or extracorporeal membrane oxygenation affected 12 of 20 active-infection patients.

TRB rearrangements were amplified by multiplex PCR with BIOMED2 TRB-A/B primers. TCRdb processed the multiplex PCR reads anew with MiXCR; each CDR3 protein has one entry. The sample has approximately 26,000 distinct CDR3 sequences, about 33% seen once; the top ten hold over 1.5%. The germline V gene has CDR1 MNHEY and CDR2 SMNVEV (reference sequence). The CDR3 runs 18 residues. J lost 2 bases, V lost 0 bases, and 10 bases had no gene match. This clonotype has just a few counts. The target antigen is unknown. General observations from the study: Highly clonal in active COVID-19, TRB repertoires exceeded healthy-donor diversity and richness at recovery.

Each TRB amplification used about 250-550 ng of genomic DNA from blood. The material sequenced was blood. V gene TRBV27 combines with J gene TRBJ2-7; 10 bases agree with TRBD1. The source of this sequence is a human donor who had recovered from COVID-19. CDR3 protein: CASSLSLRDRGTPYEQYF. The CDR3, as DNA: TGTGCCAGCAGTTTATCGCTTAGGGACAGGGGTACTCCCTACGAGCAGTACTTC.